This T cell receptor (beta chain) appears in the sequencing data of a study of CD8 T cells in ankylosing spondylitis. Study-level findings and limits: Certain motif variants had earlier been reported in reactive arthritis synovial fluid and blood. Typical of ankylosing spondylitis blood, it appeared, was a TCR beta motif of eight highly homologous variants. The clones that were linked to disease were reported to be significantly enriched in matched synovial fluid samples from ankylosing spondylitis patients.

This CDR3 is built from 15 residues. Germline trimming cut 6 bases from V and 8 bases from J; bases unmatched to any gene: 11. Each CDR3 protein gets one entry after TCRdb re-called the 5' RACE reads with MiXCR. The profile shows 300,000 to 400,000 distinct CDR3 sequences, roughly 22% of them singletons. A remark on this clonotype: The antigen remains unidentified.

The V gene is TRBV12-3 or TRBV12-4, the J gene TRBJ2-1, with 9 bases matching TRBD2. The TCR originated in a male donor with ankylosing spondylitis or in good health (not recorded which). Sequencing used blood, either unsorted or a sorted T cell fraction (not recorded which). CDR3 sequence: CASSRLAGGPDEQFF. Written as DNA, the CDR3 is TGTGCCAGCAGCCGTCTCGCGGGGGGGCCCGATGAGCAGTTCTTC.